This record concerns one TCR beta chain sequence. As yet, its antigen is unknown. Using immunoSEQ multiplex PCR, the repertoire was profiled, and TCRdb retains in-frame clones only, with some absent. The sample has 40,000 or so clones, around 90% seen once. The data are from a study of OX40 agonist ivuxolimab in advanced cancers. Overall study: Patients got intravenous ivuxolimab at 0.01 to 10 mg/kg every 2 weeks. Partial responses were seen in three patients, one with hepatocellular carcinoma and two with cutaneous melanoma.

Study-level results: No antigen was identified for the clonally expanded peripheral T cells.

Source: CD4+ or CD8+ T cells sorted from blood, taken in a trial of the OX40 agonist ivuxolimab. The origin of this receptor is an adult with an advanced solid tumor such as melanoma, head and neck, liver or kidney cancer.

In DNA form, the CDR3 reads TGTGCCAGCAGCGTGAACAGGGATTCGAACACTGAAGCTTTCTTT. Protein: CASSVNRDSNTEAFF. The genes are TRBV9 and TRBJ1-1; D possibly corresponds to TRBD1 (6 bases). The V end lost 2 bases, the J end lost 1 base, and 12 bases lay between the germline ends. This CDR3 has 15 amino acids. CDR1 is SGDLS and CDR2 is YYNGEE in the germline V gene.